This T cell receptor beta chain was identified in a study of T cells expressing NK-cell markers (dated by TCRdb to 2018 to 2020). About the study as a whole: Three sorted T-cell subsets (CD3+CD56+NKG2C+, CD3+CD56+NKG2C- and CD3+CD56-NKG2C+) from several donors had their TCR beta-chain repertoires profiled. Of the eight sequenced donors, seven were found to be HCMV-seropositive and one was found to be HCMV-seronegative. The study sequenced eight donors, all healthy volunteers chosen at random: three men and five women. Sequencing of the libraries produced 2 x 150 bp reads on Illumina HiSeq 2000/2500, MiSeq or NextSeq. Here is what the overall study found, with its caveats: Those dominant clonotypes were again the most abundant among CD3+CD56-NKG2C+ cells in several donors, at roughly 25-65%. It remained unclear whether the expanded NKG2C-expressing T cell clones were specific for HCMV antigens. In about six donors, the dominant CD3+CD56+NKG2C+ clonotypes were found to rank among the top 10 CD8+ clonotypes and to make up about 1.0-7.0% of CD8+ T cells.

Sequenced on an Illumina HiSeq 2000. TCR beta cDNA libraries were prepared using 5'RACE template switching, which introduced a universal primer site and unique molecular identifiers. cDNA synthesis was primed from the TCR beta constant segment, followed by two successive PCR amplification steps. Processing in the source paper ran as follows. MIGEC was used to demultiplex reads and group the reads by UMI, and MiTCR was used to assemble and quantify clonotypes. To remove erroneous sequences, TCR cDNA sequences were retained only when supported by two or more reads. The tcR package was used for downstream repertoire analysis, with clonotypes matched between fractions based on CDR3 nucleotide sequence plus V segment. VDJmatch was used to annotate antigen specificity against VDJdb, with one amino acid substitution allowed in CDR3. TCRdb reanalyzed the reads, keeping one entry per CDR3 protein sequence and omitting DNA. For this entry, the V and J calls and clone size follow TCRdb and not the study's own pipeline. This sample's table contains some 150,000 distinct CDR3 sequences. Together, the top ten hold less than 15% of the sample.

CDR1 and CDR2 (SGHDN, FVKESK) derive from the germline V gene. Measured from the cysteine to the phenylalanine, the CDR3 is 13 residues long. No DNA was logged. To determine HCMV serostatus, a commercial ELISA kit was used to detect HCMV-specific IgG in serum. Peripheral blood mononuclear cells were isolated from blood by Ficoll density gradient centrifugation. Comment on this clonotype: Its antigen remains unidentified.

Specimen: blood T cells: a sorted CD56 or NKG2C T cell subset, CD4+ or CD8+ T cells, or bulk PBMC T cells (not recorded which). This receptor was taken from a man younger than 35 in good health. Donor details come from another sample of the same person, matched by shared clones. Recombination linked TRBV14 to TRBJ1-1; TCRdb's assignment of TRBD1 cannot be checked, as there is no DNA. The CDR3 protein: CASSSGQDPEAFF.